The 4 T cell receptor beta chains given below trace back to one sample, sequenced in a study of blood T cell repertoires in COVID-19. The repertoire was sequenced with immunoSEQ multiplex PCR; TCRdb's copy has only in-frame clones and lacks some. Of 250,000 or so clones listed, approximately 84% are singletons. The material sequenced was PBMCs or T cells enriched from blood (not recorded which). These receptor sequences come from a woman in her 50s who had been exposed to COVID-19.

The J gene is TRBJ1-4, the V gene TRBV30, with D tentatively TRBD1 (5 bases). Trimming left V 0 bases short and J 8 bases short, with 19 bases between. CDR1 is GTSNPN and CDR2 is SVGIG in the germline V gene (reference sequence). This CDR3 has 16 amino acids. CDR3 in amino acids: CAWSVQVWVGGEKLFF. DNA for the CDR3: TGTGCCTGGAGTGTACAGGTCTGGGTGGGTGGCGAAAAACTGTTTTTT.

The V and J genes are TRBV27 and TRBJ2-3; possible D gene TRBD1, 5 bases. Germline loops: CDR1 MNHEY, CDR2 SMNVEV (reference sequence). There are 17 residues in the CDR3. V was clipped by 2 bases and J by 6 bases, with 21 bases between them. The CDR3 bases are TGTGCCAGCAGTTTAGGGCCACCCAGGGCCCTAGGTGATACGCAGTATTTT. This codes for CASSLGPPRALGDTQYF.

The gene calls are TRBV5-1 and TRBJ1-2, with 7 bases lining up with TRBD1. The CDR3 contains 15 residues. The germline V gene has CDR1 SGHRS and CDR2 YFSETQ. The ends lost 2 bases at V and 4 bases at J; junction bases unmatched: 8. As DNA, the CDR3 is TGCGCCAGCAGCTTCTCCGGGACAGCTTTCTATGGCTACACCTTC. Translation: CASSFSGTAFYGYTF.

The V and J genes are TRBV2 and TRBJ2-3; weak D call: TRBD2 (6 bases). V lost 2 bases to trimming and J lost 0 bases, with 15 bases between them. This CDR3 has 17 amino acids. Germline V CDR1 and CDR2: SNHLY, FYNNEI. DNA for the CDR3: TGTGCCAGCAGTGAATGGGTGTGGGCGGGAAGCACAGATACGCAGTATTTT. Encoded protein: CASSEWVWAGSTDTQYF. Variable domain in full (rest from reference TRBV2 and TRBJ2-3): EPEVTQTPSHQVTQMGQEVILRCVPISNHLYFYWYRQILGQKVEFLVSFYNNEISEKSEIFDDQFSVERPDGSNFTLKIRSTKLEDSAMYFCASSEWVWAGSTDTQYFGPGTRLTVL.